Following are 11 T cell receptor beta chains from one sample sequenced in a study of T-cell reconstitution after alpha-beta-depleted transplantation in children. Unique molecular identifiers were incorporated during preparation of the TCRbeta library. TCRdb used MiXCR to reprocess the PCR reads, holding one entry per CDR3 protein. The sample consists of just over 350,000 distinct CDR3 sequences, about 14% of them appearing once. This specimen was PBMCs, taken from the stem cell graft. These receptors originate from a human donor who donated a stem cell graft to a child with Fanconi anemia.

In this sample, this clonotype turned up a few times. The chain carries TRBV7-9 and TRBJ1-2; D is ambiguous. Germline lookup yields CDR1 SEHNR and CDR2 FQNEAQ (reference sequence). This CDR3 has 16 amino acids. V was clipped by 3 bases and J by 1 base, with 15 bases between them. The CDR3 protein is CASSFGSGDLNYGYTF. The CDR3 DNA follows: TGTGCCAGCAGCTTTGGGTCAGGAGACCTTAACTATGGCTACACCTTC.

This clonotype was counted at least ten times. This chain links TRBV2 with TRBJ1-1; D not certain. The CDR3 spans 13 residues. Germline assignment: CDR1 SNHLY and CDR2 FYNNEI. V was shortened by 8 bases and J by 1 base, with 11 bases between the two germline ends. Written as DNA, the CDR3 is TGTGCCAGCCGCCGAGGGCAGAACACTGAAGCTTTCTTT. It is translated as CASRRGQNTEAFF.

This clonotype has more than one count but fewer than ten. This sequence joins TRBV6-1 and TRBJ2-7; 8 bases are a match to TRBD1. CDR3 size: 13 residues. Germline values: CDR1 MNHNS, CDR2 SASEGT. The junction had 8 bases not matched to a gene; V was cut back by 7 bases and J by 6 bases. For the CDR3, the DNA is TGTGCCAGCAAGTGGGGACAGGTAGGCGAGCAGTACTTC. This encodes CASKWGQVGEQYF.

This clonotype was seen more than once but under ten times. The chain employs TRBV7-3 and TRBJ2-1, with TRBD2 matching over 8 bases. Per the germline V gene, CDR1 is SGHTA and CDR2 is FQGTGA. The CDR3 sequence is 16 residues long. V lost 6 bases to trimming and J lost 4 bases; unmatched junction nucleotides: 11. The CDR3 DNA follows: TGTGCCAGCAGTCCAACGGGGGGGCAGGGTTACAATGAGCAGTTCTTC. Protein: CASSPTGGQGYNEQFF.

The gene calls are TRBV12-3 or TRBV12-4 and TRBJ1-2; 7 bases align to TRBD1. With V trimmed by 6 bases and J by 4 bases, 8 bases remained unmatched. The CDR3 totals 14 residues. CDR3 nucleotide sequence: TGTGCCAGCAGCCGGGTAGACAGGGCCTATGGCTACACCTTC. Amino acid sequence: CASSRVDRAYGYTF.

Many counts were recorded for this clonotype. The V and J genes are TRBV12-3 or TRBV12-4 and TRBJ2-7, with 8 bases lining up with TRBD1. The CDR3 runs 13 residues. V shed 3 bases and J 7 bases; nucleotides not matched to a gene: 5. This chain's CDR3 is CASSFSQGGEQYF. CDR3 nucleotides: TGTGCCAGCAGTTTCTCACAGGGGGGAGAGCAGTACTTC.

The genes are TRBV9 and TRBJ2-7, with TRBD2 matching 9 bases. V shed 4 bases and J 7 bases; nucleotides not matched to a gene: 12. From germline, CDR1 is SGDLS and CDR2 YYNGEE. There are 15 residues in the CDR3. The CDR3 region has the DNA TGTGCCAGCAGCCTAGGAGTAGCGGGGGCGGGGGAGCAGTACTTC. This gives the protein CASSLGVAGAGEQYF.

In this sample, this clonotype turned up many times. This chain uses TRBV29-1 with TRBJ2-3, with D unresolved. The CDR3 has 12 residues. The V end lost 5 bases, the J end lost 2 bases, and 8 bases lay between the germline ends. The germline gives CDR1 SQVTM, CDR2 ANQGSEA. CDR3 loop: CSVQLHTDTQYF. The CDR3, as DNA: TGCAGCGTTCAGCTCCACACAGATACGCAGTATTTT.

This clonotype appeared many times. The chain uses TRBV4-2 and TRBJ1-1; D is undetermined. Trimming took off 7 bases at V and 1 base at J, with 10 bases between the two ends. Germline assignment: CDR1 LGHNA and CDR2 YNFKEQ. The CDR3 consists of 13 residues. CDR3: CASIRTGNTEAFF. The CDR3 DNA reads TGTGCCAGCATTCGAACGGGGAACACTGAAGCTTTCTTT.

In this sample, this clonotype turned up many times. This chain uses TRBV20-1 with TRBJ1-1, with no clear D. This CDR3 is built from 13 residues. CDR1 and CDR2 (germline): DFQATT, SNEGSKA (reference sequence). V lost 2 bases to trimming and J lost 2 bases, with 9 bases between them. The CDR3 loop is CSARPDPNTEAFF. CDR3 coding DNA: TGCAGTGCTAGACCCGACCCAAACACTGAAGCTTTCTTT.

This clonotype was observed at least ten times. The chain couples TRBV9 to TRBJ2-3; TRBD2 aligns across 7 bases. The CDR3 runs 15 residues. The germline gives CDR1 SGDLS, CDR2 YYNGEE. Trimming cost V 2 bases and J 3 bases; bases outside gene matches: 6. CDR3 protein: CASSVGLTITDTQYF. For the CDR3, the DNA is TGTGCCAGCAGCGTGGGACTAACCATAACAGATACGCAGTATTTT.